One T cell receptor beta chain is described in this entry. The sample comes from a study of blood T cell repertoires in COVID-19. Study-level background: The analysed material was cDNA or gDNA that came from T cells, B-cell-depleted T cells, or PBMCs.

CDR1 is SGHTA, CDR2 FQGNSA, per germline. The germline V and J ends were trimmed by 3 bases and 2 bases, with 13 bases remaining between them. The CDR3 sequence is 15 residues long. Here immunoSEQ multiplex PCR was the method, and the copy in TCRdb shows in-frame clones only, minus some. The sample yields about 90,000 clones, around 80% seen once. The chain couples TRBV7-2 to TRBJ1-2, with D hard to call. Sequenced input: peripheral blood. This receptor was obtained from a man aged 65-85 years with acute or convalescent COVID-19. This chain's CDR3 is CASSFYSGENYGYTF. The CDR3 DNA sequence: TGTGCCAGCAGCTTTTACTCCGGGGAAAACTATGGCTACACCTTC.